This T cell receptor (beta chain) was observed in a study of shared clonotypes between healthy human individuals. At a deep level, the assay was run. Genomic DNA per cell subset filled all wells of several immunoSEQ plates. Repertoires were generated with immunoSEQ multiplex PCR, while TCRdb's copy carries only in-frame clones and drops some. The sample holds roughly 1 million clones, around 76% seen once. The CDR3 covers 20 residues. After removal of 2 bases from V and 7 bases from J, the junction contained 22 bases not matched to a gene. The receptor was isolated from a man aged 18-30 years in good health. The chain is built from TRBV23-1 and TRBJ2-7, with TRBD2 matching 11 bases. Being an ORF, TRBV23-1 has a function that is uncertain. Sequenced material: memory CD4+ T cells sorted from blood. Described subset: CD45RA-negative fraction. For the CDR3, the DNA is TGCGCCAGCAGTCAAGTCAAAACTAGCGGGGGATGCCACTTCCTACGGGAGCAGTACTTC. As protein: CASSQVKTSGGCHFLREQYF.